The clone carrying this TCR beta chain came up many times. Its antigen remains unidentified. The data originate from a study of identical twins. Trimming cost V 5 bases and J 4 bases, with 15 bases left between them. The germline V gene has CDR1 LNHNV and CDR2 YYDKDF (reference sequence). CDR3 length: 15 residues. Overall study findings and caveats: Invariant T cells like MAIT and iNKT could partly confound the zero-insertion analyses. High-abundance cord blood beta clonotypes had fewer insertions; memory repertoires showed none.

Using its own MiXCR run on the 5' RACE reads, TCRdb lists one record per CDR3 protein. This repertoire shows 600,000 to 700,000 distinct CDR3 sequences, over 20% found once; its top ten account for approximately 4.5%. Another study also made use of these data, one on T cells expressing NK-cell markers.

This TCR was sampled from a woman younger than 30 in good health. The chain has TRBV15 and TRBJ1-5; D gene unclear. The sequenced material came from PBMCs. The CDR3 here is CATSLGSRGNQPQHF. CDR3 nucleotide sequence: TGTGCCACCAGCTTGGGTAGCCGGGGAAATCAGCCCCAGCATTTT.